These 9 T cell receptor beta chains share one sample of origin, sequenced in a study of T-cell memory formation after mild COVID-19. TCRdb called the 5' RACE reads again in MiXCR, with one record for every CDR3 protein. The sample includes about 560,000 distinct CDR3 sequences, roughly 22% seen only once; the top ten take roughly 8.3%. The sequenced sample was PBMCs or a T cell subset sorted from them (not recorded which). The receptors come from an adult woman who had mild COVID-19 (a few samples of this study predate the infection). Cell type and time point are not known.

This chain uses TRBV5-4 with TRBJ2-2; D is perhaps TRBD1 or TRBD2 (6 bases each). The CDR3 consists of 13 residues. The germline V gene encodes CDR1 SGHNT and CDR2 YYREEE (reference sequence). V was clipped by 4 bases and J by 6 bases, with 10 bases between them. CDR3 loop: CASSIRGAGELFF. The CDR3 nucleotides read TGTGCCAGCAGCATAAGGGGGGCCGGGGAGCTGTTTTTT.

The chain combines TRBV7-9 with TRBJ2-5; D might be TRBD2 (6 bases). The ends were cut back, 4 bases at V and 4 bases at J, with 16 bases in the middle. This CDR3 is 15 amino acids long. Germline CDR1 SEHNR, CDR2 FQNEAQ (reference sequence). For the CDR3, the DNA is TGTGCCAGCAGCTCAGGGACTGTTACGGGAGAGACCCAGTACTTC. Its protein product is CASSSGTVTGETQYF.

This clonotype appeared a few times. The CDR3 is CASSRDYEQFF. The CDR3 region has the DNA TGTGCCAGCAGCCGGGACTATGAGCAGTTCTTC. The chain carries TRBV7-8 and TRBJ2-1; tentatively, D is TRBD2 (6 bases). CDR3 size: 11 residues. V was cut by 5 bases and J by 8 bases, with 7 bases left in between. Germline-derived CDR1 and CDR2 are SGHVS and FQNEAQ.

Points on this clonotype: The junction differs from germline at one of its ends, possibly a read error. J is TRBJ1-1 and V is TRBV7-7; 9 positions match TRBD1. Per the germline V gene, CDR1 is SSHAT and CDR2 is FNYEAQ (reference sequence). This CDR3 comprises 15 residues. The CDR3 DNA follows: TGTGCTAGCAGCTACATGGGACAGGGGAACACTGAAGCTTTCTTT. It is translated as CASSYMGQGNTEAFF.

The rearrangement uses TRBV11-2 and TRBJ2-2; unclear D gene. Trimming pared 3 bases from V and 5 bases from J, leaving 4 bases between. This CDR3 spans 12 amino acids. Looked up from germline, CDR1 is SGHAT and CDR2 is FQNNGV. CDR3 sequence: CASSFKTGELFF. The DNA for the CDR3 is TGTGCCAGCAGCTTTAAAACCGGGGAGCTGTTTTTT.

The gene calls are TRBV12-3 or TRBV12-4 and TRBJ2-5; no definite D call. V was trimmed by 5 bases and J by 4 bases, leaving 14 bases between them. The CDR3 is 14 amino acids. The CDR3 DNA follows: TGTGCCAGCAGTCCCGTGGCCCTTGCAGAGACCCAGTACTTC. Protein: CASSPVALAETQYF.

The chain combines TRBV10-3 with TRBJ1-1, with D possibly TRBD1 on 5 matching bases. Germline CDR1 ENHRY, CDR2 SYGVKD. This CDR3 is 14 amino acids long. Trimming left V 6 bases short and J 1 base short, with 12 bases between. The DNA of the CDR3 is TGTGCCATCAGCCAGGGAATGGGGAACACTGAAGCTTTCTTT. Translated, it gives CAISQGMGNTEAFF.

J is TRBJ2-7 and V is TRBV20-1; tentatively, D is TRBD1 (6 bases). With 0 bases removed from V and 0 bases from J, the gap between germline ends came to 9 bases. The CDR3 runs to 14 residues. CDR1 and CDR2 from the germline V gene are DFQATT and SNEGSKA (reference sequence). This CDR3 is CSAREEQGSYEQYF. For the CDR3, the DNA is TGCAGTGCTAGAGAAGAACAGGGCTCCTACGAGCAGTACTTC.

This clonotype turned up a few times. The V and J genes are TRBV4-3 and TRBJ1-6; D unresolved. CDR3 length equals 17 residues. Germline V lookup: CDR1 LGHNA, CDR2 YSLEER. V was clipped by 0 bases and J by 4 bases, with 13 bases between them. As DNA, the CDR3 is TGCGCCAGCAGCCAAGATTACAACAGCTTTTATAATTCACCCCTCCACTTT. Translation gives CASSQDYNSFYNSPLHF.